This passage covers 8 T cell receptor beta chains from one sample sequenced in a study of blood T cell repertoires in COVID-19. Repertoires were generated with immunoSEQ multiplex PCR, while TCRdb's copy carries only in-frame clones and drops some. Of 150,000 to 200,000 clones detected, just under 85% appear once; the ten largest clones hold under 3.5%. Source material: peripheral blood. The receptors were sampled from a woman at least 80 years old with COVID-19, enrolled during active disease.

In its sample, this clone was seen once. The chain is built from TRBV18 and TRBJ2-7; 14 nucleotides line up with TRBD2. Germline V gene data show CDR1 as KGHSH and CDR2 as LQKENI. Trimming at V came to 5 bases and at J to 3 bases, leaving 3 bases not matched to a gene. The CDR3 loop spans 15 amino acids. The CDR3: CASSKGLAGDYEQYF. As DNA, the CDR3 is TGTGCCAGCTCAAAGGGACTAGCGGGAGACTACGAGCAGTACTTC.

The sample holds a few counts of this clone. The chain is built from TRBV27 and TRBJ1-5; D uncertain. Trimming shortened V by 6 bases and J by 0 bases, and 9 bases separated the two germline ends. This CDR3 is built from 14 residues. Germline V gives CDR1 MNHEY, CDR2 SMNVEV (reference sequence). The DNA for the CDR3 is TGTGCCAGCAGAATAAATTATAGCAATCAGCCCCAGCATTTT. Translation: CASRINYSNQPQHF.

The V call is TRBV18, the J call TRBJ2-7, with TRBD1 matching over 7 bases. The CDR3 is made up of 14 amino acids. J gave up 3 bases and V 2 bases, and 4 bases lay outside the gene matches. Looked up from germline, CDR1 is KGHSH and CDR2 is LQKENI. CDR3 residues: CASSPRGLLYEQYF. CDR3 DNA: TGTGCCAGCTCACCAAGGGGGCTCCTCTACGAGCAGTACTTC. The full variable domain, in which reference TRBV18 and TRBJ2-7 provide the parts outside the CDR3, is NAGVMQNPRHLVRRRGQEARLRCSPMKGHSHVYWYRQLPEEGLKFMVYLQKENIIDESGMPKERFSAEFPKEGPSILRIQQVVRGDSAAYFCASSPRGLLYEQYFGPGTRLTVT.

V usage is TRBV5-4 and J usage is TRBJ1-1; TRBD1 is a possible D gene (5 bases). The V gene lost 0 bases and the J gene lost 4 bases, with 13 bases spanning the gap. Per germline, CDR1 SGHNT and CDR2 YYREEE (reference sequence). The CDR3 runs to 15 residues. In DNA form, the CDR3 reads TGTGCCAGCAGCTTGGAGGCTGGGGGGGTCACTGAAGCTTTCTTT. Its protein product is CASSLEAGGVTEAFF.

The chain joins TRBV18 to TRBJ1-1; D is undetermined. V was trimmed by 2 bases and J by 6 bases, leaving 10 bases between them. Germline V gene sequence: CDR1 KGHSH, CDR2 LQKENI. CDR3 length: 13 amino acids. The CDR3 DNA reads TGTGCCAGCTCACCAGCGACGGACTCTGAAGCTTTCTTT. Translating gives CASSPATDSEAFF.

The chain employs TRBV5-1 and TRBJ2-7; maybe TRBD2 (6 bases). The germline CDR1 and CDR2 sequences are SGHRS and YFSETQ. The CDR3 loop spans 16 amino acids. V lost 0 bases and J lost 4, with 17 bases in between. The CDR3 here is CASSLEVLSAGYEQYF. The CDR3 coding sequence is TGCGCCAGCAGCTTGGAGGTTCTATCGGCGGGATACGAGCAGTACTTC.

This clone came up a few times. The rearrangement joins TRBV7-2 to TRBJ2-3; TRBD1 is a possible D gene (5 bases). V was trimmed by 5 bases and J by 6 bases, leaving 9 bases between them. Germline CDR1 and CDR2: SGHTA and FQGNSA. CDR3 length equals 12 residues. The CDR3 is CASSAGFDTQYF. The CDR3 DNA follows: TGTGCCAGCAGCGCAGGGTTTGATACGCAGTATTTT.

The chain combines TRBV28 with TRBJ2-5, with 8 nucleotides matching TRBD1. In germline, CDR1 is MDHEN, CDR2 SYDVKM. CDR3 length equals 13 residues. V shed 6 bases, J shed 5 bases, and the junction held 5 bases outside the gene matches. CDR3 loop: CASRRQGLETQYF. The CDR3 coding sequence is TGTGCCAGCAGACGACAGGGGCTGGAGACCCAGTACTTC.